Listed here are 22 T cell receptor beta chains from one sample, sequenced in a study of shared clonotypes between healthy human individuals. Profiling relied on immunoSEQ multiplex PCR, and the TCRdb table lists in-frame clones only, not all of them. The table lists under 2,000,000 clones, over 85% of them singletons, with 1% to 1.5% in the top ten. Naive CD8 cells comprised CD45RO-negative, CCR7-positively selected cells, excluding terminally differentiated effector memory CD45RA+ cells. Specimen: naive CD8+ T cells sorted from blood. These receptors were obtained from a man aged 18 to 30 in good health.

The V call is TRBV9, the J call TRBJ2-6; TRBD1 agrees at 10 bases. Germline loops: CDR1 SGDLS, CDR2 YYNGEE. V trimming: 3 bases; J trimming: 2 bases; junction bases outside the gene matches: 8. The CDR3 has 18 amino acids. CDR3 in DNA: TGTGCCAGCAGCGCCAGTCCCGGGACAGGGGCTGGGGCCAACGTCCTGACTTTC. Protein: CASSASPGTGAGANVLTF.

In this sample, this clone turned up once. The rearrangement links TRBV28 to TRBJ2-1, with D maybe TRBD1 (5 bases). The CDR3 covers 15 residues. The germline V and J ends were trimmed by 1 base and 5 bases, with 12 bases remaining between them. CDR1 is MDHEN and CDR2 is SYDVKM in the germline V gene. The CDR3 coding sequence is TGTGCCAGCAGTTTATCAGGGATGGTCAACAATGAGCAGTTCTTC. This codes for CASSLSGMVNNEQFF. The variable domain in full, completed from reference TRBV28 and TRBJ2-1, reads DVKVTQSSRYLVKRTGEKVFLECVQDMDHENMFWYRQDPGLGLRLIYFSYDVKMKEKGDIPEGYSVSREKKERFSLILESASTNQTSMYLCASSLSGMVNNEQFFGPGTRLTVL.

The chain couples TRBV27 to TRBJ1-6, with D unresolved. This CDR3 is built from 15 residues. Germline V gene data show CDR1 as MNHEY and CDR2 as SMNVEV (reference sequence). V lost 2 bases to trimming and J lost 6 bases, with 11 bases between them. In nucleotides, the CDR3 is TGTGCCAGCAGTTTAGGAAGCAGCCCTAATTCACCCCTCCACTTT. Protein: CASSLGSSPNSPLHF.

The chain links TRBV5-1 to TRBJ2-1; TRBD2 matches 14 bases. Trimming cost V 4 bases and J 7 bases; bases outside gene matches: 4. The germline CDR1 and CDR2 sequences are SGHRS and YFSETQ. The CDR3 covers 15 residues. This CDR3 reads CASSVGTSGRNEQFF. The CDR3 DNA reads TGCGCCAGCAGCGTCGGGACTAGCGGGAGAAATGAGCAGTTCTTC.

Turning to this clone: The same CDR3 also results from other DNA sequences found in this sample. The chain joins TRBV28 to TRBJ1-1; 7 bases agree with TRBD1. The CDR3 is 14 amino acids. Trimming at V came to 2 bases and at J to 4 bases, leaving 4 bases not matched to a gene. The germline CDR1 and CDR2 sequences are MDHEN and SYDVKM. Here the CDR3 reads CASSLLAGGTEAFF. CDR3 bases: TGTGCCAGCAGTTTACTCGCAGGGGGCACTGAAGCTTTCTTT. Looking up the rest from reference TRBV28 and TRBJ1-1 gives the full variable domain: DVKVTQSSRYLVKRTGEKVFLECVQDMDHENMFWYRQDPGLGLRLIYFSYDVKMKEKGDIPEGYSVSREKKERFSLILESASTNQTSMYLCASSLLAGGTEAFFGQGTRLTVV.

Regarding this clone: Other nucleotide sequences in the sample specify the same CDR3. This rearrangement joins TRBV2 to TRBJ2-1; 12 nucleotides agree with TRBD2. The CDR3 has 14 amino acids. Germline V gene lookup returns CDR1 SNHLY and CDR2 FYNNEI. Trimming at V came to 3 bases and at J to 7 bases, leaving 1 base not matched to a gene. The DNA for the CDR3 is TGTGCCAGCAGTGAGCTAGCGGGGGGGAATGAGCAGTTCTTC. This gives the protein CASSELAGGNEQFF.

J is TRBJ2-2 and V is TRBV19; 9 nucleotides match TRBD1. CDR1 LNHDA and CDR2 SQIVND come from the germline V gene (reference sequence). The CDR3 runs 15 residues. V lost 6 bases and J lost 4; bases outside the gene matches: 6. The CDR3 spells CASRTGGYGTGELFF. CDR3 in DNA: TGTGCCAGTAGAACAGGGGGCTACGGCACCGGGGAGCTGTTTTTT.

The chain joins TRBV25-1 to TRBJ1-1; D unclear. The CDR3 length is 13 residues. Looked up from germline, CDR1 is MGHDK and CDR2 is SYGVNS. V was trimmed by 3 bases and J by 1 base, leaving 6 bases between them. CDR3 loop: CASSDRKNTEAFF. The DNA for the CDR3 is TGTGCCAGCAGTGACCGGAAGAACACTGAAGCTTTCTTT.

The V and J genes are TRBV6-6 and TRBJ2-7; D remains ambiguous. Trimming shortened V by 0 bases and J by 3 bases, and 6 bases separated the two germline ends. CDR3 length: 13 residues. Germline CDR1 reads MNHNY; CDR2 reads SVGAGI (reference sequence). As DNA, the CDR3 is TGTGCCAGCAGTTACTCGATGGACTACGAGCAGTACTTC. Translated, it gives CASSYSMDYEQYF.

The J gene is TRBJ1-2, the V gene TRBV15, with a possible D match to TRBD1 (5 bases). Trimming cost V 7 bases and J 4 bases, with 16 bases left between them. There are 14 residues in the CDR3. Germline V gives CDR1 LNHNV, CDR2 YYDKDF (reference sequence). This chain's CDR3 is CATIPGVGAYGYTF. In nucleotides, the CDR3 is TGTGCCACCATCCCCGGGGTAGGGGCCTATGGCTACACCTTC.

Concerning this clone: Within the sample, other DNA sequences also encode this same CDR3. The chain recombines TRBV7-9 with TRBJ1-3; the D is unclear. The CDR3 length is 14 residues. Germline loops: CDR1 SEHNR, CDR2 FQNEAQ (reference sequence). Trimming cost V 1 base and J 0 bases, with 4 bases left between them. The CDR3 DNA reads TGTGCCAGCAGCTTAGTCCTCTCTGGAAACACCATATATTTT. As protein: CASSLVLSGNTIYF.

The sample holds one count of this clone. CDR3 region: CSVEDDGTGATYEQYF. The CDR3 nucleotides are TGCAGCGTTGAAGACGACGGGACTGGCGCAACCTACGAGCAGTACTTC. The chain carries TRBV29-1 and TRBJ2-7; D is perhaps TRBD2 (6 bases). The CDR3 is made up of 16 amino acids. CDR1 and CDR2 (germline): SQVTM, ANQGSEA. The V end was cut by 0 bases, the J end by 2 bases, with 17 bases between.

V usage is TRBV2 and J usage is TRBJ2-7; TRBD1 aligns across 10 bases. The CDR3 length is 15 residues. V was clipped by 6 bases and J by 5 bases; unmatched bases: 10. Germline CDR1 reads SNHLY; CDR2 reads FYNNEI. CDR3 in DNA: TGTGCCAGCAGGGCGGGACAGGGGAAGATCCACGAGCAGTACTTC. Its translation is CASRAGQGKIHEQYF.

J is TRBJ2-7 and V is TRBV27; 8 positions agree with TRBD1. Unmatched junction bases numbered 0, after V lost 0 bases and J lost 5 bases. Germline-derived CDR1 and CDR2 are MNHEY and SMNVEV (reference sequence). There are 13 residues in the CDR3. The CDR3: CASSLSQGDEQYF. CDR3 coding DNA: TGTGCCAGCAGTTTATCACAGGGGGACGAGCAGTACTTC.

This chain uses TRBV4-1 with TRBJ1-5; 12 nucleotides agree with TRBD1. J was trimmed by 3 bases and V by 4 bases; bases with no gene match: 4. Germline CDR1 is MGHRA and CDR2 is YSYEKL. This CDR3 is built from 16 residues. CDR3 in amino acids: CASSPRDRGHNQPQHF. The DNA for the CDR3 is TGCGCCAGCAGCCCTCGGGACAGGGGGCACAATCAGCCCCAGCATTTT.

The chain recombines TRBV9 with TRBJ2-2; no firm D call. The V end was cut by 0 bases, the J end by 6 bases, with 0 bases between. Germline V gives CDR1 SGDLS, CDR2 YYNGEE. The CDR3 is 11 residues long. CDR3 in DNA: TGTGCCAGCAGCGTAGCCGGGGAGCTGTTTTTT. This sequence encodes CASSVAGELFF.

On this clone itself: The sample has other DNA sequences that encode this CDR3 too. The rearrangement links TRBV27 to TRBJ2-7; the match to TRBD1 covers 8 bases. The ends lost 6 bases at V and 3 bases at J; junction bases unmatched: 7. The CDR3 contains 14 residues. Per germline, CDR1 MNHEY and CDR2 SMNVEV (reference sequence). The CDR3 here is CASSPGTGDYEQYF. CDR3 sequence (DNA): TGTGCCAGCAGCCCCGGGACAGGAGACTACGAGCAGTACTTC.

This chain uses TRBV7-2 with TRBJ1-3; D unresolved. The germline CDR1 and CDR2 sequences are SGHTA and FQGNSA. Trimming stripped 2 bases from V and 0 bases from J, with 11 bases between. The CDR3 totals 16 residues. The CDR3 sequence is CASSLLPESSGNTIYF. The CDR3 DNA sequence: TGTGCCAGCAGCTTACTTCCTGAGAGCTCTGGAAACACCATATATTTT.

The chain has TRBV27 and TRBJ2-7; D perhaps matches TRBD1 (6 bases). The CDR3 is made up of 14 amino acids. From germline, CDR1 is MNHEY and CDR2 SMNVEV (reference sequence). V shed 5 bases and J shed 6 bases, with 17 bases lying between them. The chain's CDR3 is CASSPPTGLAEQYF. The CDR3 DNA is TGTGCCAGCAGTCCCCCTACAGGGCTTGCCGAGCAGTACTTC.

The J gene is TRBJ2-7, the V gene TRBV5-4, with D maybe TRBD1 (5 bases). This CDR3 comprises 16 residues. Germline V gives CDR1 SGHNT, CDR2 YYREEE (reference sequence). V dropped 3 bases and J dropped 3 bases, with 19 bases sitting between them. The CDR3 loop reads CASSSRAGHPIYEQYF. The CDR3 nucleotides read TGTGCCAGCAGCTCGAGAGCAGGGCACCCTATCTACGAGCAGTACTTC.

Comments on this clone: This sample includes further DNA sequences coding for the same CDR3. The chain has TRBV6-5 and TRBJ1-1; no clear D gene. V lost 8 bases and J lost 1, with 11 bases in between. The CDR3 is 13 amino acids. Germline V gives CDR1 MNHEY, CDR2 SVGAGI. CDR3 in DNA: TGTGCCAGCTCCTTGTCGGGGAACACTGAAGCTTTCTTT. It codes for CASSLSGNTEAFF.

J is TRBJ2-5 and V is TRBV7-9, with D tentatively TRBD2 (5 bases). The CDR3 extends over 14 amino acids. In germline, CDR1 is SEHNR, CDR2 FQNEAQ (reference sequence). Trimming took 8 bases from V and 5 from J, leaving 18 bases between them. The CDR3 nucleotides are TGTGCCAGCGCAGCGGTTGGATTTGGTGAGACCCAGTACTTC. It encodes CASAAVGFGETQYF.